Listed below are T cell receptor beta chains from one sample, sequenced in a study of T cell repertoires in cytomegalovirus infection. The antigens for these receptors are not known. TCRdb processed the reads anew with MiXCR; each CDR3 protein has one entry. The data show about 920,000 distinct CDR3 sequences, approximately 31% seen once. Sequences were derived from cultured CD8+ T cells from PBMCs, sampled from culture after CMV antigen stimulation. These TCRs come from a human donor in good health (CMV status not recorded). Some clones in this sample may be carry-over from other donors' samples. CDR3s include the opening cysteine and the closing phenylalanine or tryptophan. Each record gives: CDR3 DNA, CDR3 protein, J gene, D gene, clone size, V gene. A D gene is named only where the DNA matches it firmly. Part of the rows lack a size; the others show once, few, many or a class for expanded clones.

CDR3 DNA: TGCAGCGTCCCATGGGGGGAGACGGGTAACACTGAAGCTTTCTTT; CDR3 protein: CSVPWGETGNTEAFF; J gene: TRBJ1-1; D gene: .; clone size: .; V gene: TRBV29-1
CDR3 DNA: TGTGCCAGCAGCTTGGCTCCGGGGTACATCCACAATGAGCAGTTCTTC; CDR3 protein: CASSLAPGYIHNEQFF; J gene: TRBJ2-1; D gene: .; clone size: .; V gene: TRBV5-6
CDR3 DNA: TGTGCTAGTGCCCTGTTTAGGTGGGCGGGGGTAAACGGGGAGACCCAGTACTTC; CDR3 protein: CASALFRWAGVNGETQYF; J gene: TRBJ2-5; D gene: TRBD2; clone size: many; V gene: TRBV12-5
CDR3 DNA: TGTGCCAGCAGTCGAGGGGGGGCCTTCAATCAGCCCCAGCATTTT; CDR3 protein: CASSRGGAFNQPQHF; J gene: TRBJ1-5; D gene: .; clone size: few; V gene: TRBV6-1
CDR3 DNA: TGTGCCAGCAGTGCCGGGACTGACGAGTTCTTC; CDR3 protein: CASSAGTDEFF; J gene: TRBJ2-1; D gene: .; clone size: .; V gene: TRBV6-5
CDR3 DNA: TGTGCCAGCAGCTCCTCTCGGACGGCTCCGCACGAGCAGTACTTC; CDR3 protein: CASSSSRTAPHEQYF; J gene: TRBJ2-7; D gene: .; clone size: .; V gene: TRBV7-6
CDR3 DNA: TGTGCCAGCAGTCGAGCACTATCCCATGATAATGAAAAACTGTTTTTT; CDR3 protein: CASSRALSHDNEKLFF; J gene: TRBJ1-4; D gene: .; clone size: .; V gene: TRBV12-3/TRBV12-4
CDR3 DNA: TGTGCCAGCAGCAAAGGGGGGGGAGCTAATGAAAAACTGTTTTTT; CDR3 protein: CASSKGGGANEKLFF; J gene: TRBJ1-4; D gene: .; clone size: .; V gene: TRBV7-8
CDR3 DNA: TGTGCCAGCAGCTTAGAGGCAGGGGAGGATCTTAACTATGGCTACACCTTC; CDR3 protein: CASSLEAGEDLNYGYTF; J gene: TRBJ1-2; D gene: .; clone size: few; V gene: TRBV7-6
CDR3 DNA: TGTGCCAGCAGTTCTCTAAAACAGGGATCCTACGAGCAGTACTTC; CDR3 protein: CASSSLKQGSYEQYF; J gene: TRBJ2-7; D gene: .; clone size: .; V gene: TRBV5-5
CDR3 DNA: TGTGCCAGCAGTTACCCCGGGGGTCGGCAGGGCTCGCGAGATTTTTTTGGCTACACCTTC; CDR3 protein: CASSYPGGRQGSRDFFGYTF; J gene: TRBJ1-2; D gene: .; clone size: .; V gene: TRBV6-5
CDR3 DNA: TGTGCCAGCAGCTTAGGTCGCCCTGAAGCTTTCTTT; CDR3 protein: CASSLGRPEAFF; J gene: TRBJ1-1; D gene: .; clone size: many; V gene: TRBV7-9
CDR3 DNA: TGTGCCAGCAGCTATGAACAGGGACGAAGCTACGAGCAGTACTTC; CDR3 protein: CASSYEQGRSYEQYF; J gene: TRBJ2-7; D gene: .; clone size: .; V gene: TRBV27
CDR3 DNA: TGTGCCACCACCGAAGGGGTATACTCCTACAATGAGCAGTTCTTC; CDR3 protein: CATTEGVYSYNEQFF; J gene: TRBJ2-1; D gene: .; clone size: few; V gene: TRBV19
CDR3 DNA: TGTGCCAGCACCACCATACTAGCGGCCAATGAGCAGTTCTTC; CDR3 protein: CASTTILAANEQFF; J gene: TRBJ2-1; D gene: TRBD2; clone size: .; V gene: TRBV3-1
CDR3 DNA: TGCGCCAGCAGCCACGGGCAGGGCCTGACTGAAGCTTTCTTT; CDR3 protein: CASSHGQGLTEAFF; J gene: TRBJ1-1; D gene: .; clone size: few; V gene: TRBV4-3
CDR3 DNA: TGTGCCACCAGCATGGGACCGCCAATCAGGAATACCGGGGAGCTGTTTTTT; CDR3 protein: CATSMGPPIRNTGELFF; J gene: TRBJ2-2; D gene: .; clone size: .; V gene: TRBV15
CDR3 DNA: TGTGCCAGCAGCTACCCCACCATCCGGGACAGCTTACGGCCCGCATATGAGCAGTTCTTC; CDR3 protein: CASSYPTIRDSLRPAYEQFF; J gene: TRBJ2-1; D gene: TRBD1; clone size: .; V gene: TRBV9
CDR3 DNA: TGTGCCAGCAGCCCGCGGAGCGTTAACTATGGCTACACCTTC; CDR3 protein: CASSPRSVNYGYTF; J gene: TRBJ1-2; D gene: .; clone size: .; V gene: TRBV5-4
CDR3 DNA: TGCGCCAGCAGCCAAGGGGGGGAGTCCTACGAGCAGTACTTC; CDR3 protein: CASSQGGESYEQYF; J gene: TRBJ2-7; D gene: .; clone size: .; V gene: TRBV4-1
CDR3 DNA: TGCGCCAGCAGCTTGGAAGGGGGCCTTGAAGCTTTCTTT; CDR3 protein: CASSLEGGLEAFF; J gene: TRBJ1-1; D gene: TRBD1; clone size: few; V gene: TRBV5-1
CDR3 DNA: TGTGCCAGCAGCTTATCGGACAGTGGCTACACCTTC; CDR3 protein: CASSLSDSGYTF; J gene: TRBJ1-2; D gene: .; clone size: few; V gene: TRBV7-9
CDR3 DNA: TGCAGTGGGGCGCTAGCGGGGGACCCTAGGAGCCGCACAGATACGCAGTATTTT; CDR3 protein: CSGALAGDPRSRTDTQYF; J gene: TRBJ2-3; D gene: TRBD2; clone size: few; V gene: TRBV20-1
CDR3 DNA: TGTGCCAGCAGTCATATATTCAATGAGCAGTTCTTC; CDR3 protein: CASSHIFNEQFF; J gene: TRBJ2-1; D gene: .; clone size: few; V gene: TRBV6-6
CDR3 DNA: TGTGCCAGCAGCACCGGGACTAACTACAATGAGCAGTTCTTC; CDR3 protein: CASSTGTNYNEQFF; J gene: TRBJ2-1; D gene: TRBD2; clone size: few; V gene: TRBV27
CDR3 DNA: TGTGCCAGCGTGGGGGACAGGGACGAGCAGTACTTC; CDR3 protein: CASVGDRDEQYF; J gene: TRBJ2-7; D gene: TRBD1; clone size: .; V gene: TRBV27
CDR3 DNA: TGCGCGGGGGTGAACACTGAAGCTTTCTTT; CDR3 protein: CAGVNTEAFF; J gene: TRBJ1-1; D gene: .; clone size: .; V gene: TRBV20-1
CDR3 DNA: TGTGCCAGCAGTCTACAGGGTACGGGGGGCACTGAAGCTTTCTTT; CDR3 protein: CASSLQGTGGTEAFF; J gene: TRBJ1-1; D gene: .; clone size: .; V gene: TRBV6-1
CDR3 DNA: TGTGCCAGCAGTGGGTCGACAGACTACAATGAGCAGTTCTTC; CDR3 protein: CASSGSTDYNEQFF; J gene: TRBJ2-1; D gene: .; clone size: few; V gene: TRBV2
CDR3 DNA: TGTGCCAGCAGTCCACGGACGGCGACCTTCTACAATGAGCAGTTCTTC; CDR3 protein: CASSPRTATFYNEQFF; J gene: TRBJ2-1; D gene: .; clone size: .; V gene: TRBV28
CDR3 DNA: TGTGCCAGCAGCTTATACGGGACAGTAGATGAAGCTTTCTTT; CDR3 protein: CASSLYGTVDEAFF; J gene: TRBJ1-1; D gene: TRBD1; clone size: few; V gene: TRBV7-6
CDR3 DNA: TGTGCCAGCGGACCGTACACGGGGAACACTGAAGCTTTCTTT; CDR3 protein: CASGPYTGNTEAFF; J gene: TRBJ1-1; D gene: .; clone size: .; V gene: TRBV7-1
CDR3 DNA: TGTGCCAGCAGTCAGGGACAGGACCATCGGTATGGCTACACCTTC; CDR3 protein: CASSQGQDHRYGYTF; J gene: TRBJ1-2; D gene: TRBD1; clone size: few; V gene: TRBV27
CDR3 DNA: TGTGCCAGCAGTGGGCTGGGGCGGGACAGGGTAATAACGAACACCGGGGAGCTGTTTTTT; CDR3 protein: CASSGLGRDRVITNTGELFF; J gene: TRBJ2-2; D gene: TRBD1; clone size: .; V gene: TRBV25-1
CDR3 DNA: TGCAGTGCTAGAGATCCCGGGAGGGCCCTTGAGGGTTTTTTGATTCAGTACTTC; CDR3 protein: CSARDPGRALEGFLIQYF; J gene: TRBJ2-4; D gene: TRBD2; clone size: .; V gene: TRBV20-1
CDR3 DNA: TGCGCCAGCAGCCAAGGGACCGCGGGAGATTCACCCCTCCACTTT; CDR3 protein: CASSQGTAGDSPLHF; J gene: TRBJ1-6; D gene: .; clone size: few; V gene: TRBV4-1
CDR3 DNA: TGTGCCAGCAACATCCTAGCGGGGGGGATCGACGGGGAGCTGTTTTTT; CDR3 protein: CASNILAGGIDGELFF; J gene: TRBJ2-2; D gene: TRBD2; clone size: .; V gene: TRBV7-6
CDR3 DNA: TGTGCCAGCAGTTACGGGACAGGGATATCTGGAAACACCATATATTTT; CDR3 protein: CASSYGTGISGNTIYF; J gene: TRBJ1-3; D gene: TRBD1; clone size: once; V gene: TRBV6-5
CDR3 DNA: TGTGCCAGCAGCCCGTCGGGGACAGGGGTACCTGGCTACACCTTC; CDR3 protein: CASSPSGTGVPGYTF; J gene: TRBJ1-2; D gene: TRBD1; clone size: many; V gene: TRBV12-3/TRBV12-4
CDR3 DNA: TGTGCCAGCAGTCCCTGGACAGGGGGGGCTGGGGCCAACGTCCTGACTTTC; CDR3 protein: CASSPWTGGAGANVLTF; J gene: TRBJ2-6; D gene: TRBD1; clone size: .; V gene: TRBV6-5
CDR3 DNA: TGTGCCAGCAGCTACAGGGGTTACTTGGAGGGCTACACCTTC; CDR3 protein: CASSYRGYLEGYTF; J gene: TRBJ1-2; D gene: TRBD1; clone size: .; V gene: TRBV5-6
CDR3 DNA: TGCAGTGCTAGCCTGACAGGCCCGCAAGCCAAAAACATTCAGTACTTC; CDR3 protein: CSASLTGPQAKNIQYF; J gene: TRBJ2-4; D gene: .; clone size: .; V gene: TRBV20-1